This T cell receptor (beta chain) was recovered during a study of OX40 agonist ivuxolimab in advanced cancers. Study observations and caveats: Specificity for antigen went undetermined in the expanded peripheral T cells.

The CDR3 covers 16 residues. Unmatched junction bases numbered 10, after V lost 0 bases and J lost 8 bases. CDR1 is MGHRA, CDR2 YSYEKL, per germline. Using immunoSEQ multiplex PCR, the repertoire was profiled, and TCRdb retains in-frame clones only, with some absent. The sample includes around 38,000 clones, 80% to 95% seen only once; the top ten take approximately 9.7%. For this clone: The target antigen is unknown.

Sequenced here: CD4+ or CD8+ T cells sorted from blood, sampled in a trial of the OX40 agonist ivuxolimab. The source of this sequence is an adult with an advanced solid tumor such as melanoma, head and neck, liver or kidney cancer. J is TRBJ2-1 and V is TRBV4-1; 7 bases agree with TRBD2. The DNA for the CDR3 is TGCGCCAGCAGCCAAGATCCAGGCGGGAGAATTTATGAGCAGTTCTTC. As protein: CASSQDPGGRIYEQFF.